These T cell receptor beta chains were read from a single sample in a study of OX40 agonist ivuxolimab in advanced cancers. Measured with immunoSEQ multiplex PCR; TCRdb has only the in-frame clones, and not every one. The top ten clones hold under 0.95% of a sample with approximately 110,000 clones, 85% to 95% of them seen once. The specimen comprised CD4+ or CD8+ T cells sorted from blood, sampled in a trial of the OX40 agonist ivuxolimab. These TCRs come from an adult with an advanced solid tumor such as melanoma, head and neck, liver or kidney cancer. The conserved cysteine and the conserved F or W are not part of the CDR3 here. The order of the fields is J gene, V gene, CDR3 protein.

j_call: TRBJ1-2; v_call: TRBV6-6; cdr3_aa: ASSFAGEGYT
j_call: TRBJ1-5; v_call: TRBV11-3; cdr3_aa: ASSLNECHSNQPQH
j_call: TRBJ2-7; v_call: TRBV11-3; cdr3_aa: ASSLQASVSDEQY
j_call: TRBJ2-1; v_call: TRBV7-7; cdr3_aa: ASSLEVVAGGYNEQF
j_call: TRBJ1-2; v_call: TRBV7-9; cdr3_aa: ASSSKAGQGTADYT
j_call: TRBJ2-7; v_call: TRBV5-4; cdr3_aa: ASSEDRYEQY
j_call: TRBJ1-1; v_call: TRBV7-9; cdr3_aa: ASSLAPGAGNTEAF
j_call: TRBJ2-5; v_call: TRBV28; cdr3_aa: ASSLVDGGQETQY
j_call: TRBJ1-1; v_call: TRBV7-2; cdr3_aa: ASSWDRTNTEAF
j_call: TRBJ1-2; v_call: TRBV5-1; cdr3_aa: ASSLEGTGGRHGYT
j_call: TRBJ2-5; v_call: TRBV5-6; cdr3_aa: ASRKRETQY
j_call: TRBJ1-3; v_call: TRBV13; cdr3_aa: ASSGSGAASGNTIY
j_call: TRBJ1-6; v_call: TRBV30; cdr3_aa: AWSDRGGSYNSPLH
j_call: TRBJ2-2; v_call: TRBV5-1; cdr3_aa: ASSPRQGIGELF
j_call: TRBJ1-3; v_call: TRBV19; cdr3_aa: ASSSPTGGMIFGNTIY
j_call: TRBJ2-3; v_call: TRBV5-1; cdr3_aa: ASSLGTSGTRTDTQY
j_call: TRBJ2-6; v_call: TRBV9; cdr3_aa: ASSVAPGISGANVLT
j_call: TRBJ2-3; v_call: TRBV9; cdr3_aa: ASSVAEDTQY
j_call: TRBJ2-5; v_call: TRBV7-9; cdr3_aa: ASSSVAGTNGETQY
j_call: TRBJ2-7; v_call: TRBV7-9; cdr3_aa: ASSFDRSYEQY
j_call: TRBJ1-1; v_call: TRBV7-3; cdr3_aa: ASSSQGHTLRTEAF
j_call: TRBJ1-5; v_call: TRBV5-4; cdr3_aa: ASSLSPYSNQPQH
j_call: TRBJ2-3; v_call: TRBV5-1; cdr3_aa: ASSSDREADTQY
j_call: TRBJ2-6; v_call: TRBV28; cdr3_aa: ASKWSLGQGVGANVLT
j_call: TRBJ2-5; v_call: TRBV4-3; cdr3_aa: ASSQDGRSAGAPQSYQETQY
j_call: TRBJ2-7; v_call: TRBV21-1; cdr3_aa: ASSKAWGPAAEDYEQY
j_call: TRBJ2-7; v_call: TRBV7-2; cdr3_aa: ASSLSGVGSYEQY
j_call: TRBJ2-2; v_call: TRBV7-3; cdr3_aa: ASSLSAGLGKTGELF
j_call: TRBJ1-4; v_call: TRBV16; cdr3_aa: ASSPGNEKLF
j_call: TRBJ1-5; v_call: TRBV7-5; cdr3_aa: ARSSYRGLVGRNQPQH
j_call: TRBJ2-2; v_call: TRBV7-2; cdr3_aa: ASSLGPTGELF
j_call: TRBJ2-7; v_call: TRBV7-9; cdr3_aa: ASSFDLYEQY
j_call: TRBJ1-2; v_call: TRBV7-9; cdr3_aa: ASSNRDVFAST
j_call: TRBJ2-7; v_call: TRBV9; cdr3_aa: ASSVGEGEGGYEQY
j_call: TRBJ2-6; v_call: TRBV19; cdr3_aa: ASSLAGSGANVLT
j_call: TRBJ2-3; v_call: TRBV19; cdr3_aa: ASTVGGRTDTQY
j_call: TRBJ1-2; v_call: TRBV6-5; cdr3_aa: AAYDGYGYT
j_call: TRBJ1-4; v_call: TRBV10-3; cdr3_aa: AIRGQNEKLF
j_call: TRBJ1-1; v_call: TRBV6-5; cdr3_aa: ASSYGGANTEAF
j_call: TRBJ2-1; v_call: TRBV30; cdr3_aa: AWSSGRATNEQF
j_call: TRBJ1-5; v_call: TRBV28; cdr3_aa: ATPGGPNQPQH
j_call: TRBJ2-7; v_call: TRBV9; cdr3_aa: ASSPGGGSHEQY
j_call: TRBJ2-2; v_call: TRBV11-2; cdr3_aa: AVRGQENTGELF
j_call: TRBJ1-4; v_call: TRBV21-1; cdr3_aa: ASSKVRETGAFNEKLF
j_call: -; v_call: TRBV27; cdr3_aa: ASSLKGQSYEQY
j_call: TRBJ1-2; v_call: TRBV5-1; cdr3_aa: ASSWVPSTDGYT
j_call: TRBJ2-1; v_call: TRBV5-1; cdr3_aa: ASSLAGSSYNEQF
j_call: TRBJ2-1; v_call: TRBV9; cdr3_aa: ASSVRERGNEQF
j_call: TRBJ2-4; v_call: TRBV11-2; cdr3_aa: ASSLDGASGTPRGNIQY
j_call: TRBJ1-3; v_call: TRBV5-4; cdr3_aa: ASKEGYPGNTIY
j_call: TRBJ2-3; v_call: TRBV7-2; cdr3_aa: ASSFISDTQY
j_call: TRBJ1-3; v_call: TRBV6-5; cdr3_aa: ASSYSGISGNTIY
j_call: TRBJ2-7; v_call: TRBV28; cdr3_aa: ASSYRAAKTYEQY
j_call: TRBJ2-1; v_call: TRBV28; cdr3_aa: ASMENDEQF